This T cell receptor (beta chain) was recorded in a study of monozygotic twins with inflammatory bowel disease. Germline CDR1 GTSNPN, CDR2 SVGIG (reference sequence). The CDR3 totals 13 residues. During cDNA synthesis, UMIs that each contained a 6-nucleotide sample barcode were added by means of template switching. TCRdb reprocessed the 5' RACE reads and stores each CDR3 protein as one record, lacking DNA. Across approximately 200,000 distinct CDR3 sequences, the top ten clones capture less than 9% of the sample. Study observations and caveats: No distinction between different T cell subtypes was possible.

Turning to this clonotype: Its specificity is unknown.

The chain recombines TRBV30 with TRBJ1-5; TCRdb's D call, TRBD1, is unchecked because there is no DNA. Sample: blood. This receptor was taken from a human donor with ulcerative colitis or Crohn's disease, or a healthy co-twin of an affected twin (not recorded which). Here the CDR3 reads CACAGGAGQPQHF.